Listed below are T cell receptor beta chains from one sample, sequenced in a study of T cell repertoires in cytomegalovirus infection. TCRdb reprocessed the reads via MiXCR and lists one record per CDR3 protein. The sample has about 180,000 distinct CDR3 sequences; 13% to 15% are singletons. Specimen: PBMCs. These receptors all stem from a human donor in good health (CMV status not recorded). Some clones in this sample may be carry-over from other donors' samples. The CDR3 runs from the conserved cysteine through the conserved F or W. D genes are given only for firm matches. Only some rows state a clone size, as once, few, many or a class for expanded clones.

size: few; D: TRBD1; V: TRBV25-1; J: TRBJ1-5; DNA: TGTGCCAGCAGTGAACCGGGACAGGCACAACCCCAGCATTTT; CDR3: CASSEPGQAQPQHF
size: many; D: .; V: TRBV7-6; J: TRBJ1-1; DNA: TGTGCCAGCAGCTTATCAGGGGATGCTGAAGCTTTCTTT; CDR3: CASSLSGDAEAFF
size: .; D: .; V: TRBV28; J: TRBJ1-1; DNA: TGTGCCAGCAGTTTAAACATGCGGGGTTGGACGATGAACACTGAAGCTTTCTTT; CDR3: CASSLNMRGWTMNTEAFF
size: many; D: .; V: TRBV7-2; J: TRBJ1-3; DNA: TGTGCCAGCAGCTCGTCACCGCTCTCTGGAAACACCATATATTTT; CDR3: CASSSSPLSGNTIYF
size: .; D: TRBD2; V: TRBV12-3/TRBV12-4; J: TRBJ2-1; DNA: TGTGCCAGCAGTTCCCTTACCAGCGGGGGGCCACACTCGGCAAATGAGCAGTTCTTC; CDR3: CASSSLTSGGPHSANEQFF
size: few; D: .; V: TRBV5-1; J: TRBJ1-3; DNA: TGCGCCAGCAGATCTGATGGGGTCAACACCATATATTTT; CDR3: CASRSDGVNTIYF
size: once; D: .; V: TRBV20-1; J: TRBJ2-1; DNA: TGCAGTGCTAGAGGTCGGCTCTCCTACAATGAGCAGTTCTTC; CDR3: CSARGRLSYNEQFF
size: many; D: .; V: TRBV7-8; J: TRBJ1-1; DNA: TGTGCCAGCAGCTTAGGGAACGAAGCTTTCTTT; CDR3: CASSLGNEAFF
size: many; D: .; V: TRBV12-3/TRBV12-4; J: TRBJ1-2; DNA: TGTGCCAGCAGTTTTCAGGGATCTTCTTCCTATGGCTACACCTTC; CDR3: CASSFQGSSSYGYTF
size: few; D: .; V: TRBV19; J: TRBJ1-3; DNA: TGTGCCAGTATCGGGTGGGGAACAGACTCTGGAAACACCATATATTTT; CDR3: CASIGWGTDSGNTIYF
size: many; D: .; V: TRBV12-3/TRBV12-4; J: TRBJ2-3; DNA: TGTGCCAGCAGTTTATCTGGCGCGACAGATACGCAGTATTTT; CDR3: CASSLSGATDTQYF
size: many; D: .; V: TRBV7-9; J: TRBJ2-7; DNA: TGTGCCAGCAGCCCCCCGCTGTTAACCTACGAGCAGTACTTC; CDR3: CASSPPLLTYEQYF
size: many; D: .; V: TRBV7-8; J: TRBJ2-7; DNA: TGTGCCAGCAGCCCGACCGGACGCAACTCCTACGAGCAGTACTTC; CDR3: CASSPTGRNSYEQYF
size: .; D: .; V: TRBV5-6; J: TRBJ2-1; DNA: TGTGCCAGCAGCCTTACGGGAGACTTGGGTCGCCGTAATGAGCAGTTCTTC; CDR3: CASSLTGDLGRRNEQFF
size: many; D: .; V: TRBV27; J: TRBJ2-4; DNA: TGTGCCAGCAGTTTATCGGGAGAGGAAGCCAAAAACATTCAGTACTTC; CDR3: CASSLSGEEAKNIQYF
size: few; D: .; V: TRBV19; J: TRBJ2-7; DNA: TGTGCCAGTAGTTCGGACTTAGCCTACGAGCAGTACTTC; CDR3: CASSSDLAYEQYF
size: many; D: .; V: TRBV29-1; J: TRBJ2-5; DNA: TGCAGCGTTGAAGATCGGCGCGGGGTCCCTGAGGGGGAGACCCAGTACTTC; CDR3: CSVEDRRGVPEGETQYF
size: few; D: TRBD2; V: TRBV20-1; J: TRBJ2-7; DNA: TGCAGTGCTAGAGATATCGGACTAGCGGGAGGGCGCCACGAGCAGTACTTC; CDR3: CSARDIGLAGGRHEQYF
size: .; D: .; V: TRBV10-3; J: TRBJ2-7; DNA: TGTGCTACCGAGGGGAGCTCCTACGAGCAGTACTTC; CDR3: CATEGSSYEQYF
size: .; D: TRBD1; V: TRBV28; J: TRBJ2-5; DNA: TGTGCCAGCAGGCAGGGCGGGACAGGGGGCGCAGGTGGGACCCAGTACTTC; CDR3: CASRQGGTGGAGGTQYF
size: .; D: .; V: TRBV20-1; J: TRBJ2-7; DNA: TGCAGTGCTAGAGGCCCCACCAAAACCTACGAGCAGTACTTC; CDR3: CSARGPTKTYEQYF
size: few; D: .; V: TRBV7-2; J: TRBJ2-7; DNA: TGTGCCAGCAGCGTCGGGGACCAACGCACGGGACGGGCAGCCTACGAGCAGTACTTC; CDR3: CASSVGDQRTGRAAYEQYF
size: few; D: TRBD1; V: TRBV29-1; J: TRBJ2-7; DNA: TGCAGCGTTGAAGCGGACAGGGGGCTCCCGCAGTACTTC; CDR3: CSVEADRGLPQYF
size: many; D: TRBD2; V: TRBV28; J: TRBJ2-3; DNA: TGTGCCAGCATCGGGGGGGGGCTAGCCCACACAGATACGCAGTATTTT; CDR3: CASIGGGLAHTDTQYF
size: few; D: .; V: TRBV28; J: TRBJ1-1; DNA: TGTGCCAGCAGTTTCTCGGGACGGAGGATGACCACTGAAGCTTTCTTT; CDR3: CASSFSGRRMTTEAFF
size: .; D: .; V: TRBV28; J: TRBJ2-7; DNA: TGTGCCAGCAGCCCCAGGACAGAGCAGTACTTC; CDR3: CASSPRTEQYF
size: few; D: TRBD1; V: TRBV20-1; J: TRBJ1-1; DNA: TGCAGTGCTAGAGACCCGGGACAGCTGAACACTGAAGCTTTCTTT; CDR3: CSARDPGQLNTEAFF
size: few; D: .; V: TRBV6-2/TRBV6-3; J: TRBJ2-7; DNA: TGTGCCAGCAGCCTCTCCCACGAGCAGTACTTC; CDR3: CASSLSHEQYF
size: few; D: .; V: TRBV14; J: TRBJ1-2; DNA: TGTGCCAGCAGCCAAGATTTACAGGGACGTATGTCCTACACCTTC; CDR3: CASSQDLQGRMSYTF